The entry below gives a single T cell receptor beta chain sequence along with its context. Its matching antigen is unknown. Sequencing used immunoSEQ multiplex PCR; TCRdb keeps in-frame clones, though not all of them. The sample yields over a million clones, roughly 96% seen once. The sample originates from a study of shared clonotypes between healthy human individuals. Overall study: The cohort had two women and a few men, ages 18 to 49.

CD4+ cell separation produced CD45RA+ naive and CD45RA-negative memory subsets. Losses at the gene ends were 7 bases for V and 4 bases for J; bases not matched to a gene: 4. Looked up from germline, CDR1 is SGHAT and CDR2 is FQNNGV. The CDR3 totals 13 residues. Study-level points and caveats: The study found 4.5% to 5% of naive CD4 clonotypes shared across several donors.

The chain carries TRBV11-2 and TRBJ2-7; 10 bases map to TRBD2. The sample was naive CD4+ T cells sorted from blood. Subset: CD45RA+ positively selected. This sequence was found in a man aged 30 to 39 in good health. The CDR3 sequence is CASKLAGEYEQYF. The CDR3 DNA reads as TGTGCCAGCAAGCTAGCGGGAGAATACGAGCAGTACTTC.